The text below deals with one TCR beta chain. The target antigen is unknown. The CDR3 has 14 residues. From germline, CDR1 is LNHDA and CDR2 SQIVND (reference sequence). Trimming took 6 bases from V and 0 from J; bases not matched to a gene: 1. Sample time point: persistent/refractory GD, antithyroid drugs over 5 years with positive TRAb. RNA isolated from PBMCs was used to make the TCR library. This sample is part of a study of regulatory T cells in long-lasting Graves disease. Broader study findings: TRBV28, TRBJ1-2 and TRBJ2-5 emerged as the favored segments in persistent disease. Because few samples were included, accuracy may have been lower. Tissue studied was limited to peripheral blood, excluding thyroid tissue.

Construction of TCR beta libraries relied on iRepertoire HTBI primers and on Arm-PCR targeting CDR3 regions. TCRdb reprocessed the multiplex PCR reads with MiXCR, giving one entry per CDR3 protein. Of about 470,000 distinct CDR3 sequences listed, less than 25% are singletons. The source material was peripheral blood mononuclear cells (PBMCs), sampled when the disease was refractory, from a patient treated with antithyroid drugs. The chain combines TRBV19 with TRBJ1-5; 8 bases are shared with TRBD1. The TCR originated in a female donor with Graves disease. CDR3: CASRDRVSNQPQHF. CDR3 in DNA: TGTGCCAGTAGGGACAGGGTTAGCAATCAGCCCCAGCATTTT.